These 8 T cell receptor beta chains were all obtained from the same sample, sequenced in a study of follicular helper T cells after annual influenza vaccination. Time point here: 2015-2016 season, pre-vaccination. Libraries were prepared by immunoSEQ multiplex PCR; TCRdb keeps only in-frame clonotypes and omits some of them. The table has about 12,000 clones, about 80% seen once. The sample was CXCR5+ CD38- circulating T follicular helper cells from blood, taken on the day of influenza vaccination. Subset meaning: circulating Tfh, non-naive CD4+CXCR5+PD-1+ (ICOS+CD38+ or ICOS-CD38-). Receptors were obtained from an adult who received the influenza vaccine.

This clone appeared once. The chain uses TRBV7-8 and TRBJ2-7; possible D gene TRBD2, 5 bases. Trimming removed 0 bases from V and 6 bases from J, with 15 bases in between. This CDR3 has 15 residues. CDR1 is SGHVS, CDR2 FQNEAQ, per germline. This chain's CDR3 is CASSLAGGRSGEQYF. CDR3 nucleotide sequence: TGTGCCAGCAGCTTAGCGGGCGGGCGTTCTGGCGAGCAGTACTTC. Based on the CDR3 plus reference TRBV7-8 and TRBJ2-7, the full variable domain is GAGVSQSPRYKVAKRGQDVALRCDPISGHVSLFWYQQALGQGPEFLTYFQNEAQLDKSGLPSDRFFAERPEGSVSTLKIQRTQQEDSAVYLCASSLAGGRSGEQYFGPGTRLTVT.

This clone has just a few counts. CDR3 sequence (DNA): TGTGCCAGCAGCCCCCTTGAGGAAGTAAATCAGCCCCAGCATTTT. This codes for CASSPLEEVNQPQHF. This chain uses TRBV7-2 with TRBJ1-5; D gene ambiguous. The CDR3 loop spans 15 amino acids. V dropped 5 bases and J dropped 4 bases, with 15 bases sitting between them. Germline loops: CDR1 SGHTA, CDR2 FQGNSA.

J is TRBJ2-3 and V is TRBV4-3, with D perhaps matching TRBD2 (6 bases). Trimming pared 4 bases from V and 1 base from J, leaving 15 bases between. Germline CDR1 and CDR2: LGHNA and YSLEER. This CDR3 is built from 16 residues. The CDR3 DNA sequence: TGCGCCAGCAGCCGAGGCGGGGTGGTGGGCACAGATACGCAGTATTTT. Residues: CASSRGGVVGTDTQYF.

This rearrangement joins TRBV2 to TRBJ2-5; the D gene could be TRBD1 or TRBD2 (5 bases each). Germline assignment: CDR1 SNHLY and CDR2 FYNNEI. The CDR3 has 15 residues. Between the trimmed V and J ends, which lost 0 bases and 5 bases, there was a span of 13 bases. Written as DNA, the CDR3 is TGTGCCAGCAGTGAAGCGTGGGGGAACGGGGAGACCCAGTACTTC. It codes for CASSEAWGNGETQYF.

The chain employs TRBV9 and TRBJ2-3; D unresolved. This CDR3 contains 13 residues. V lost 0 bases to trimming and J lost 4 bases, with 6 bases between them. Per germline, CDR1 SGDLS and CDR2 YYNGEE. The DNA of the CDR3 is TGTGCCAGCAGCGTAGCTCACTCAGATACGCAGTATTTT. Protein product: CASSVAHSDTQYF.

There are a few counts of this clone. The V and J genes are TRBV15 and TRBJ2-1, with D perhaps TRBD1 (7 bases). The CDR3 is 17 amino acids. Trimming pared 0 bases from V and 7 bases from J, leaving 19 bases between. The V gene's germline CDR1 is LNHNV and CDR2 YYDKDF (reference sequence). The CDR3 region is CATSRDPGGWLGNEQFF. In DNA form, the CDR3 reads TGTGCCACCAGCAGAGATCCAGGGGGGTGGCTAGGGAATGAGCAGTTCTTC.

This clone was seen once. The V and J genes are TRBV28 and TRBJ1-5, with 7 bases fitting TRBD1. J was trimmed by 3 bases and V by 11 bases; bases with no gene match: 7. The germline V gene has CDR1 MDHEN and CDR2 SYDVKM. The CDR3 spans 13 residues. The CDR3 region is CAVSTGVNQPQHF. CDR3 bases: TGTGCCGTCTCCACAGGGGTCAATCAGCCCCAGCATTTT. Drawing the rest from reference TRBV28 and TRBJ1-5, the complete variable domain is DVKVTQSSRYLVKRTGEKVFLECVQDMDHENMFWYRQDPGLGLRLIYFSYDVKMKEKGDIPEGYSVSREKKERFSLILESASTNQTSMYLCAVSTGVNQPQHFGDGTRLSIL.

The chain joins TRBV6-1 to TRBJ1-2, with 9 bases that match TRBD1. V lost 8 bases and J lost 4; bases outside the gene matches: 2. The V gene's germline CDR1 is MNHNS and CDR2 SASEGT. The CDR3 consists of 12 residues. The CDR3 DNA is TGTGCCAGCGGGGACAGGGCCTATGGCTACACCTTC. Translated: CASGDRAYGYTF.